Each of the 19 T cell receptor beta chains below was sequenced from the same sample in a study of CD8+CD57+ T cells in acquired aplastic anemia. Genomic DNA constituted the template upon which TCR beta VDJ and CDR3 profiling was performed. TCRdb re-analysed the reads in MiXCR, keeping a single row per CDR3 protein. The data hold about 120,000 distinct CDR3 sequences, with 58% observed a single time. Previously, flow cytometry had revealed CD8+CD57+ cell expansion in the patients chosen for sequencing. Sequences were obtained from sorted CD4+, CD8+, or CD8+CD57+ T cells (not recorded which) from PBMCs. These receptors were obtained from a human donor with aplastic anemia.

This CDR3 is CASSLGGPRETQYF. The CDR3 DNA reads as TGTGCCAGCAGCTTAGGAGGCCCTAGGGAGACCCAGTACTTC. This chain links TRBV7-2 with TRBJ2-5; D is unresolved. The germline gives CDR1 SGHTA, CDR2 FQGNSA. Trimming removed 1 base at V and 5 bases at J, with 11 bases between. The CDR3 covers 14 residues.

The chain links TRBV2 to TRBJ1-1; TRBD1 aligns across 8 bases. J lost 3 bases, V lost 7 bases, and 10 bases had no gene match. This CDR3 has 15 amino acids. Germline CDR1 and CDR2: SNHLY and FYNNEI. The CDR3 coding sequence is TGTGCCAGCAAGGGACAGGCGTTGAGTGACACTGAAGCTTTCTTT. This gives the protein CASKGQALSDTEAFF.

The J gene is TRBJ2-6, the V gene TRBV11-1; D ambiguous. The CDR3 spans 15 residues. V gave up 5 bases and J gave up 4 bases, with 12 bases separating them. CDR1 and CDR2 from the germline V gene are SGHAT and FQDESV (reference sequence). Written as DNA, the CDR3 is TGTGCCAGCAGCCCAGGCATTTCGGGGGCCAACGTCCTGACTTTC. Its translation is CASSPGISGANVLTF.

This chain links TRBV27 with TRBJ2-1; 9 nucleotides agree with TRBD1. The ends lost 4 bases at V and 2 bases at J; junction bases unmatched: 9. This CDR3 comprises 17 residues. The V gene's germline CDR1 is MNHEY and CDR2 SMNVEV (reference sequence). The CDR3: CASSSYDDRGTYNEQFF. The DNA for the CDR3 is TGTGCCAGCAGTTCATACGATGACAGGGGGACCTACAATGAGCAGTTCTTC.

The rearrangement uses TRBV29-1 and TRBJ2-1; 15 bases align to TRBD2. Germline V CDR1 and CDR2: SQVTM, ANQGSEA. CDR3 size: 16 residues. V lost 2 bases, J lost 9 bases, and 8 bases stayed unmatched. In DNA form, the CDR3 reads TGCAGCGTTGAACTAGCGGGACTAGCGGGAGGTGGTGAGCAGTTCTTC. Translation gives CSVELAGLAGGGEQFF.

The gene calls are TRBV25-1 and TRBJ1-2; 9 bases align to TRBD1. Germline V gene data show CDR1 as MGHDK and CDR2 as SYGVNS. With V trimmed by 3 bases and J by 6 bases, 2 bases remained unmatched. The CDR3 consists of 13 residues. DNA of the CDR3: TGTGCCAGCAGTGACCGGGACAGGGATGGCTACACCTTC. Its protein product is CASSDRDRDGYTF.

The gene calls are TRBV10-3 and TRBJ2-3; 10 nucleotides agree with TRBD1. This CDR3 is 14 amino acids long. V shed 10 bases, J shed 2 bases, and the junction held 6 bases outside the gene matches. CDR1 is ENHRY, CDR2 SYGVKD, per germline. The CDR3 here is CATVDRGYTDTQYF. The CDR3 region has the DNA TGTGCCACCGTGGACAGGGGGTACACAGATACGCAGTATTTT.

This chain uses TRBV25-1 with TRBJ1-5; the match to TRBD1 covers 9 bases. The length of the CDR3 is 14 residues. The V segment lost 6 bases and the J segment 8 bases; nucleotides outside the gene matches: 8. Germline-derived CDR1 and CDR2 are MGHDK and SYGVNS. CDR3 DNA: TGTGCCAGCAGGGGGACAGGGAGTTTCGAGCCCCAGCATTTT. Residues: CASRGTGSFEPQHF.

The V call is TRBV19, the J call TRBJ1-6, with D unresolved. V gave up 4 bases and J gave up 7 bases, with 5 bases separating them. The CDR3 consists of 12 residues. Germline CDR1 reads LNHDA; CDR2 reads SQIVND (reference sequence). This chain's CDR3 is CASSTKNSPLHF. The CDR3 DNA sequence: TGTGCCAGTAGTACGAAAAATTCACCCCTCCACTTT.

The chain couples TRBV27 to TRBJ2-2; D call uncertain. CDR3 length: 16 amino acids. V dropped 5 bases and J dropped 4 bases, with 17 bases sitting between them. Germline CDR1 reads MNHEY; CDR2 reads SMNVEV (reference sequence). CDR3 sequence (DNA): TGTGCCAGCAGTCGGTTCCCTATTGATTTCACCGGGGAGCTGTTTTTT. Translation: CASSRFPIDFTGELFF.

This clonotype appeared a few times. V is TRBV19 and J is TRBJ2-7; 9 bases agree with TRBD2. This CDR3 comprises 14 residues. Germline loops: CDR1 LNHDA, CDR2 SQIVND (reference sequence). The V gene end was trimmed by 5 bases and the J gene end by 4 bases; junction bases not matched to a gene: 6. The CDR3, as DNA: TGTGCCAGTAGTGGTAGCGGGAGCAGGTACGAGCAGTACTTC. As protein: CASSGSGSRYEQYF. The full variable domain, completed using reference TRBV19 and TRBJ2-7, is DGGITQSPKYLFRKEGQNVTLSCEQNLNHDAMYWYRQDPGQGLRLIYYSQIVNDFQKGDIAEGYSVSREKKESFPLTVTSAQKNPTAFYLCASSGSGSRYEQYFGPGTRLTVT.

This clonotype came up a few times. V gene TRBV7-9 combines with J gene TRBJ2-7; D gene ambiguous. The V gene lost 3 bases and the J gene lost 2 bases, with 14 bases spanning the gap. CDR1 is SEHNR, CDR2 FQNEAQ, per germline (reference sequence). The CDR3 sequence is 15 residues long. DNA of the CDR3: TGTGCCAGCAGCTTTCCCGGGTCCCCCGCCTACGAGCAGTACTTC. The encoded protein is CASSFPGSPAYEQYF.

V gene TRBV20-1 combines with J gene TRBJ2-7; 8 bases agree with TRBD1. The CDR3 runs to 12 residues. Germline loops: CDR1 DFQATT, CDR2 SNEGSKA (reference sequence). V shed 6 bases, J shed 6 bases, and the junction held 7 bases outside the gene matches. CDR3 protein: CSATDRDAEQYF. Here the CDR3 DNA reads TGCAGTGCCACGGACAGGGACGCCGAGCAGTACTTC.

The rearrangement joins TRBV24-1 to TRBJ2-3, with TRBD2 matching over 15 bases. Unmatched junction bases numbered 6, after V lost 3 bases and J lost 6 bases. Per the germline V gene, CDR1 is KGHDR and CDR2 is SFDVKD. The CDR3 length is 17 residues. DNA of the CDR3: TGTGCCACCAGTGATCCCGGGACTAGCGGGGGGTGGGATACGCAGTATTTT. Protein: CATSDPGTSGGWDTQYF.

The genes are TRBV25-1 and TRBJ1-4; no clear D. CDR1 MGHDK and CDR2 SYGVNS come from the germline V gene. There are 14 residues in the CDR3. V shed 7 bases and J shed 3 bases, with 12 bases lying between them. CDR3: CASTDSGSNEKLFF. The CDR3 nucleotides are TGTGCCAGCACCGATAGTGGTTCTAATGAAAAACTGTTTTTT.

Only a few counts were recorded for this clonotype. The genes are TRBV4-3 and TRBJ2-7; D is uncertain. CDR3 length: 15 residues. Trimming cost V 0 bases and J 0 bases, with 9 bases left between them. Germline V gene sequence: CDR1 LGHNA, CDR2 YSLEER. The CDR3 nucleotides are TGCGCCAGCAGCCAAGAAGGTGACAACTCCTACGAGCAGTACTTC. Residues: CASSQEGDNSYEQYF.

This chain joins TRBV19 and TRBJ2-3; a possible D gene is TRBD2 (6 bases). In germline, CDR1 is LNHDA, CDR2 SQIVND (reference sequence). There are 15 residues in the CDR3. Trimming took off 4 bases at V and 0 bases at J, with 11 bases between the two ends. CDR3 coding DNA: TGTGCCAGTAGTAAGGAGGGTCATAGCACAGATACGCAGTATTTT. Protein: CASSKEGHSTDTQYF.

This clonotype has just a few counts. This chain connects TRBV20-1 to TRBJ1-2, with no clear D. V was pared by 3 bases and J by 7 bases, with 15 bases between. The CDR3 sequence is 13 residues long. The germline CDR1 and CDR2 sequences are DFQATT and SNEGSKA (reference sequence). The chain's CDR3 is CSARGGSPAGYTF. The CDR3 DNA is TGCAGTGCTAGGGGAGGCAGCCCGGCTGGCTACACCTTC.

This clonotype was counted once. This chain uses TRBV29-1 with TRBJ1-5, with 7 bases fitting TRBD1. Germline lookup yields CDR1 SQVTM and CDR2 ANQGSEA. V lost 5 bases to trimming and J lost 6 bases; unmatched junction nucleotides: 10. The CDR3 loop spans 14 amino acids. CDR3 loop: CSVTRDRDGQPQHF. CDR3 DNA: TGCAGCGTTACCCGGGACAGAGACGGTCAGCCCCAGCATTTT.